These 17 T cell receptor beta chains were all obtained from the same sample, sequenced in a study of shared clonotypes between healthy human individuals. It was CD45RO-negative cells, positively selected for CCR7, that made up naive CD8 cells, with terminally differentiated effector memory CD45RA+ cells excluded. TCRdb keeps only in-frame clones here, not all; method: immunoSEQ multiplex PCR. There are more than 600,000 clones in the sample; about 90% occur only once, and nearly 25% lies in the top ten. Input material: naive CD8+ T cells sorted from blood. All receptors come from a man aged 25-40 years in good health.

The chain's CDR3 is CASSLPWKGGTETQYF. CDR3 nucleotide sequence: TGTGCCAGCAGCTTACCGTGGAAGGGGGGAACGGAGACCCAGTACTTC. This sequence joins TRBV11-2 and TRBJ2-5; D assignment may be TRBD1 or TRBD2 (6 bases each). Germline V gives CDR1 SGHAT, CDR2 FQNNGV. V gave up 2 bases and J gave up 5 bases, with 18 bases separating them. The CDR3 contains 16 residues.

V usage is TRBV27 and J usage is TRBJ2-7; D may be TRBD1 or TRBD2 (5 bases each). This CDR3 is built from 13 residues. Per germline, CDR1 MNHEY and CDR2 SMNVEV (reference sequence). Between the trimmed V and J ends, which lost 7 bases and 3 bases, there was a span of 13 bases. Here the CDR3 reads CASKLGGNYEQYF. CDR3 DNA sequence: TGTGCCAGCAAGCTTGGGGGAAACTACGAGCAGTACTTC.

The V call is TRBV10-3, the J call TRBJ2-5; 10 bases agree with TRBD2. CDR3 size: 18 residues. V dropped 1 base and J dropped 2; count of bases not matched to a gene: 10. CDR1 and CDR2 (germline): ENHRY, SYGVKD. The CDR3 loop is CAISEFPSGSNGQETQYF. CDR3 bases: TGTGCCATCAGTGAGTTCCCTAGCGGGAGTAACGGGCAAGAGACCCAGTACTTC.

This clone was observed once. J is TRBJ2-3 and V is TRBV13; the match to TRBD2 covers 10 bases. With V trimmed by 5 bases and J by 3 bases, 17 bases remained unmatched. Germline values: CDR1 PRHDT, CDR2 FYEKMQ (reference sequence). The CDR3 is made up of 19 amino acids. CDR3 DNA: TGTGCCAGCAGCCCCCTCCCGGGACTAGCGCCGGGAAGGACAGATACGCAGTATTTT. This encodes CASSPLPGLAPGRTDTQYF.

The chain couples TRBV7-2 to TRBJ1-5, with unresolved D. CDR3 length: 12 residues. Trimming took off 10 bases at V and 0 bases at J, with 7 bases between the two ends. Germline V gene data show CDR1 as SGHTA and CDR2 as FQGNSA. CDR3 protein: CATSDSNQPQHF. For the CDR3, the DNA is TGTGCCACCTCAGATAGCAATCAGCCCCAGCATTTT.

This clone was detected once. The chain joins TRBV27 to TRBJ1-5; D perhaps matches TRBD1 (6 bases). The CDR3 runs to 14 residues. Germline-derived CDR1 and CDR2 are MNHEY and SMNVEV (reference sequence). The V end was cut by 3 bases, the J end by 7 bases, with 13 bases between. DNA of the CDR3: TGTGCCAGCAGTTTCTCAGGGGAGTTCCAGCCCCAGCATTTT. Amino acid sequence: CASSFSGEFQPQHF.

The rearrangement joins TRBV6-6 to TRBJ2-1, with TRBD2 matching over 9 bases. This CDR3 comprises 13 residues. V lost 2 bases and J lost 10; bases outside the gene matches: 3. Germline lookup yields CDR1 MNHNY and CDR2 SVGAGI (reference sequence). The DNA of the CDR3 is TGTGCCAGCAGTTACGTGCGGGAGGGCGAGCAGTTCTTC. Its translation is CASSYVREGEQFF.

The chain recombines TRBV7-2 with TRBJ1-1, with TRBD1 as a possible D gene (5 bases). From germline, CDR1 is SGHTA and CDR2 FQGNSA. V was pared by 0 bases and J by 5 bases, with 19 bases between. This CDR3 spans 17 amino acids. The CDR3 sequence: CASSLATAWELTTEAFF. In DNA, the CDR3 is TGTGCCAGCAGCTTAGCGACAGCCTGGGAGCTAACGACTGAAGCTTTCTTT.

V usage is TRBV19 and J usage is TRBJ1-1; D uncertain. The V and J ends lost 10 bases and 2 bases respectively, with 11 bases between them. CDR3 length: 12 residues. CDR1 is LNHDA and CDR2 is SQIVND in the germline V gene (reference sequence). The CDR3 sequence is CATRAGNTEAFF. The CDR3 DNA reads TGTGCCACCCGGGCAGGCAACACTGAAGCTTTCTTT.

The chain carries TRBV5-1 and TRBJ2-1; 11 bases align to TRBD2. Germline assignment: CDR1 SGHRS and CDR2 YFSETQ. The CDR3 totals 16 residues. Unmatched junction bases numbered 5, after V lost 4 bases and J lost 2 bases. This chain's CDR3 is CASSVGLAGAYNEQFF. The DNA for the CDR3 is TGCGCCAGCAGCGTAGGACTAGCGGGCGCCTACAATGAGCAGTTCTTC.

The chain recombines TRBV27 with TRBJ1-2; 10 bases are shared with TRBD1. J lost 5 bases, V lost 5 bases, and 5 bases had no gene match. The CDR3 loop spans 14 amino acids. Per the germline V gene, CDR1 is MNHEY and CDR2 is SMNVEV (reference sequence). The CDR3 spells CASSLRDRGYGYTF. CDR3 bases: TGTGCCAGCAGTCTCAGGGACAGGGGATATGGCTACACCTTC.

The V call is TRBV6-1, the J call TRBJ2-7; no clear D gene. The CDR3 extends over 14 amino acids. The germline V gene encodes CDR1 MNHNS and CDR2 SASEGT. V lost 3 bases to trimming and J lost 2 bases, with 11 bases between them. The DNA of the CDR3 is TGTGCCAGCAGTGATTTGACGGGCGCCTACGAGCAGTACTTC. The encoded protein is CASSDLTGAYEQYF.

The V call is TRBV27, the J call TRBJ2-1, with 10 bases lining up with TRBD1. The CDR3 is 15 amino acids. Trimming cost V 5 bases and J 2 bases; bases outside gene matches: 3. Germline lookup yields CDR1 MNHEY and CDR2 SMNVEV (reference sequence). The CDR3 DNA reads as TGTGCCAGCAGTCCCGGGACAGGGGCCTACAATGAGCAGTTCTTC. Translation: CASSPGTGAYNEQFF.

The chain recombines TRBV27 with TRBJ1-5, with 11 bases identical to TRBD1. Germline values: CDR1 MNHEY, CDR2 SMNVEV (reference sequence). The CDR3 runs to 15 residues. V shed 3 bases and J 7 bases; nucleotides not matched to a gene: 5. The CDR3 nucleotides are TGTGCCAGCAGTTTGGGGACAGGGGGGTGGCAGCCCCAGCATTTT. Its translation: CASSLGTGGWQPQHF.

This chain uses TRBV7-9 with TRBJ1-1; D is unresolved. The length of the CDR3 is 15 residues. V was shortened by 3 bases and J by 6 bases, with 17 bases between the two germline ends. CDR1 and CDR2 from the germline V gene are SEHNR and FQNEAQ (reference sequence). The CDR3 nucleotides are TGTGCCAGCAGCTTCACTGGGAAATCCCGGCCTGAAGCTTTCTTT. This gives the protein CASSFTGKSRPEAFF.

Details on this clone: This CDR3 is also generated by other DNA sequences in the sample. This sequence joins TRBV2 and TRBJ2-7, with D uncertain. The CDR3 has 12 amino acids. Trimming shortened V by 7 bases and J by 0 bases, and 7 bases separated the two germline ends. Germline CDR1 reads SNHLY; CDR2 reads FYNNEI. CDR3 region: CASTGRSYEQYF. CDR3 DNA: TGTGCCAGCACGGGCCGCTCCTACGAGCAGTACTTC.

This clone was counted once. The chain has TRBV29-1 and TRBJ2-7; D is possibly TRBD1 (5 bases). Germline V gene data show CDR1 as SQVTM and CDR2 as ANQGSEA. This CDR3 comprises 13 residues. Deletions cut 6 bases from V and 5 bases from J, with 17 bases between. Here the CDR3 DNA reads TGCAGCGTCAGAAGTGGAAAAGGGGACGAGCAGTACTTC. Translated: CSVRSGKGDEQYF.